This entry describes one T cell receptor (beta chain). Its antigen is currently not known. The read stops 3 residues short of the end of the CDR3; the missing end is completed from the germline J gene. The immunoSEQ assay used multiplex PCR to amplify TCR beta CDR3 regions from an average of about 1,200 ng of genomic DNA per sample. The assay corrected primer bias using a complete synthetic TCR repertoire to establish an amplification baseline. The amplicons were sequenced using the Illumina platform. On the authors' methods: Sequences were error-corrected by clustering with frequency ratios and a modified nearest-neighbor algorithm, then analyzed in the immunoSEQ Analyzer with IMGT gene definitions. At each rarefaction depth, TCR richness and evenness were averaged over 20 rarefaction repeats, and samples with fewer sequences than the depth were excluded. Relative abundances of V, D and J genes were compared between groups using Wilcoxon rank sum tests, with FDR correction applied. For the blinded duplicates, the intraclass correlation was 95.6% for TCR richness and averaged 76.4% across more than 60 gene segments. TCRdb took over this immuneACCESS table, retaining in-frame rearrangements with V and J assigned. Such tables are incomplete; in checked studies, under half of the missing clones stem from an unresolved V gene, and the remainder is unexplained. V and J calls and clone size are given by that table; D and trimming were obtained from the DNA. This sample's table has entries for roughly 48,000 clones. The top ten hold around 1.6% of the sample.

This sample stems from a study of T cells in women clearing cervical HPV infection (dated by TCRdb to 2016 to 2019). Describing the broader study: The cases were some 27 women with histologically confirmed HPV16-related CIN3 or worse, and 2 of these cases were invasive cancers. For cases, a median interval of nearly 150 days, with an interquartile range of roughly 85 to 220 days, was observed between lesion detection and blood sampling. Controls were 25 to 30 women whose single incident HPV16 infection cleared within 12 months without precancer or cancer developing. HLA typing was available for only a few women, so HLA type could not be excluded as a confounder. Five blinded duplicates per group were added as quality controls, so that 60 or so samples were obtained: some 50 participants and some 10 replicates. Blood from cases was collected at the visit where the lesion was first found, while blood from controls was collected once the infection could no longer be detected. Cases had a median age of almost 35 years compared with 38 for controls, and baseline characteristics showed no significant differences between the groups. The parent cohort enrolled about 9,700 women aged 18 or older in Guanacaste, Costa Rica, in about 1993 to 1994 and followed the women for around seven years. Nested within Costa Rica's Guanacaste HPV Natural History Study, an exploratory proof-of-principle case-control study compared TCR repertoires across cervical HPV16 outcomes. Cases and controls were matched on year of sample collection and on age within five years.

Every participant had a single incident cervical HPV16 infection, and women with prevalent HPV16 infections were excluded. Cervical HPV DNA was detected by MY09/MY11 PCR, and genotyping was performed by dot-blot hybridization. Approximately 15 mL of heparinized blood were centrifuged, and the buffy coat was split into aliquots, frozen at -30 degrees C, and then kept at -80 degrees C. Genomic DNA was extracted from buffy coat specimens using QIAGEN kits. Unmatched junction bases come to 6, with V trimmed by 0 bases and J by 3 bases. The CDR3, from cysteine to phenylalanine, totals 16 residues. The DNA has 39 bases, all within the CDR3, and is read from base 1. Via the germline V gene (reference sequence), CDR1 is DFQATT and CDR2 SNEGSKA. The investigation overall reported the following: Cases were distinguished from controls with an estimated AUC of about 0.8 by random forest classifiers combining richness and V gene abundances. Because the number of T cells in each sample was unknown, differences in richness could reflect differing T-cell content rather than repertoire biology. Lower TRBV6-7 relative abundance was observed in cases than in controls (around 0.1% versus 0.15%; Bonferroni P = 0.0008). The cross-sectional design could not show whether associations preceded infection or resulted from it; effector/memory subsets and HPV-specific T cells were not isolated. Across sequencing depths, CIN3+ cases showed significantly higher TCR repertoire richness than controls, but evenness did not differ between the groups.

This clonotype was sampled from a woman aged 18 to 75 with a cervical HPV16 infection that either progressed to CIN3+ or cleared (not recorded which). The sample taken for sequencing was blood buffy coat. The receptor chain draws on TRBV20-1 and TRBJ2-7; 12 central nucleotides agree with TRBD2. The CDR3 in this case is CSARDPASGRVYEQYF. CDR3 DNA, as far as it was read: TGCAGTGCTAGAGATCCTGCTAGCGGGAGGGTCTACGAG.